This entry describes one T cell receptor (beta chain). What it binds is unknown. These data belong to a study of cytomegalovirus exposure and HLA in healthy donors. The CDR3 loop spans 15 amino acids. J gave up 0 bases and V 5 bases, and 4 bases lay outside the gene matches. Germline V lookup: CDR1 MNHNY, CDR2 SVGAGI (reference sequence). The study's findings and limits: Later analysis identified several of the most significant clusters that appeared linked to common viral pathogens. There were over 150 TCR beta chains listed as cytomegalovirus-associated.

The PCR contained 60 Vbeta and 13 Jbeta primers. Method: immunoSEQ multiplex PCR; TCRdb's copy keeps in-frame clones and lacks some. Of some 99,000 clones listed, approximately 73% were seen once; the top ten hold 8.4%. Sequencing used PBMCs. The source of this sequence is a man between 35 and 55 years old in good health and CMV-seronegative. V and J are TRBV6-6 and TRBJ1-5, with 7 nucleotides matching TRBD1. The CDR3 DNA reads TGTGCCAGCAGTGGGGACAGATATAGCAATCAGCCCCAGCATTTT. This codes for CASSGDRYSNQPQHF.